These T cell receptor beta chains were read from a single sample in a study of tumor and adjacent non-tumor tissue in lung cancer. One entry per CDR3 protein, called by TCRdb with MiXCR from the multiplex PCR reads. The sample yields approximately 90,000 distinct CDR3 sequences, around 82% seen once. The sample comprised distant non-tumor lung tissue. The receptors shown here come from a woman aged 50 to 60 with non-small cell lung cancer. The CDR3 runs from the conserved cysteine through the conserved F or W. Fields, in order: J gene, V gene, clone size, D gene, CDR3 protein, CDR3 DNA. The D gene is left open where the match is weak. Part of the rows lack a size; the others show once, few, many or a class for expanded clones.

TRBJ2-1,TRBV7-3,-,TRBD1,CACSLGQGAREQFF,TGTGCCTGCAGCTTAGGGCAGGGGGCTAGGGAGCAGTTCTTT
TRBJ2-3,TRBV11-2,-,-,CASSLRGRLATDTQYF,TGTGCCAGCAGCTTGAGGGGCCGGCTAGCGACAGATACGCAATATTTT
TRBJ1-2,TRBV12-3/TRBV12-4,-,-,CASLPKSLYGYTF,TGTGCAAGCCTGCCTAAGAGCCTCTATGGCTACACCTTC
TRBJ2-1,TRBV7-9,-,-,CASNANRRQFF,TGTGCCAGCAACGCTAATAGGAGACAGTTCTTC
TRBJ2-3,TRBV6-2/TRBV6-3,medium-sized,TRBD2,CASSGLAATDTQYF,TGTGCCAGCAGTGGACTAGCGGCAACAGATACGCAGTATTTT
TRBJ2-2,TRBV7-3,few,-,CASSTSSVLDTGELFF,TGTGCCAGCAGTACCTCTTCAGTCCTGGACACCGGGGAGCTGTTTTTT
TRBJ1-2,TRBV28,-,-,CANSLGLVGYGYTF,TGTGCCAACAGTTTAGGTCTAGTAGGGTATGGTTACACCTTC
TRBJ2-3,TRBV6-5,-,-,CASSYSTRVSPRTTDTQYF,TGCGCCAGCAGTTACTCAACCCGGGTCTCCCCCCGAACCACAGATACGCAGTATTTT
TRBJ2-5,TRBV5-1,-,-,CASVEAETQYF,TGCGCCAGCGTCGAAGCAGAGACCCAGTACTTC
TRBJ1-5,TRBV10-2,-,-,CASSGAGMQQPQHF,TGCGCCAGCAGTGGTGCTGGTATGCAGCAGCCCCAGCATTTT
TRBJ1-2,TRBV25-1,many,TRBD1,CASSEGTGGAYGYTF,TGTGCCAGCAGTGAGGGGACAGGGGGCGCCTATGGCTACACCTTC
TRBJ2-1,TRBV11-2,large,-,CASSLEAFNEQFF,TGTGCCAGCAGCCTAGAGGCTTTCAATGAGCAGTTCTTC
TRBJ2-1,TRBV5-1,-,TRBD2,CASKRTSGTHNEQIF,TGCGCCAGCAAGAGGACTAGTGGTACCCACAATGAGCAGATCTTC
TRBJ2-7,TRBV4-2,-,-,CASSHSVGAVPYEEYF,TGTGCCAGCAGTCATTCAGTAGGGGCGGTCCCCTACGAGGAGTACTTC
TRBJ1-1,TRBV20-1,-,-,CSTRVTVDSEAFF,TGCAGTACTAGGGTGACAGTAGACTCTGAGGCTTTCTTT
TRBJ2-4,TRBV12-3/TRBV12-4,once,-,CASRPPELRNIQYF,TGTGCCAGCAGACCCCCAGAGTTGAGAAACATTCAGTACTTC
TRBJ2-7,TRBV6-5,-,-,CASAFGSRVYEQYF,TGTGCCAGCGCCTTCGGGTCCCGAGTCTACGAGCAGTATTTC
TRBJ2-7,TRBV7-9,-,TRBD2,CASSPGTSWPYEHYF,TGTGCCAGCAGTCCCGGGACTAGCTGGCCCTACGAGCACTACTTC
TRBJ2-1,TRBV12-3/TRBV12-4,-,-,CASSLEVATYNEQFF,TGTGCCAGCAGTTTAGAGGTAGCGACCTACAATGAGCAGTTCTTC
TRBJ2-5,TRBV6-5,-,TRBD1,CTSSRQGHQETQYF,TGTACCAGCAGTAGACAGGGACACCAAGAGACCCAGTACTTC
TRBJ2-1,TRBV6-5,-,TRBD2,CASSYKREGYEQFF,TGCGCCAGCAGTTACAAGCGGGAGGGCTATGAGCAGTTCTTC
TRBJ2-1,TRBV6-5,-,TRBD1,CVSAGGNCYNEQFF,TGTGTCAGCGCAGGGGGCAACTGCTACAATGAGCAGTTCTTC
TRBJ1-1,TRBV6-6,-,-,CASYWGEGEAFF,TGTGCCAGTTACTGGGGAGAGGGTGAAGCTTTCTTT
TRBJ2-1,TRBV6-5,-,TRBD2,CVSSPPTSGSSHEQFF,TGTGTCAGCAGCCCCCCTACTAGCGGGAGCTCCCATGAGCAGTTCTTC
TRBJ2-3,TRBV10-3,-,TRBD1,CDIQGATDTEYF,TGTGACATCCAGGGGGCCACAGATACGGAGTATTTT